This is a list of T cell receptor beta chains from one sample in a study of cytomegalovirus exposure and HLA in healthy donors. The method was immunoSEQ multiplex PCR; TCRdb's version includes in-frame clones alone and lacks a portion of them. In the table there are around 150,000 clones, 55% to 75% of which are singletons. Material: PBMCs. The receptors originated from an older woman in good health and CMV-seropositive. CDR3s include the opening cysteine and the closing phenylalanine or tryptophan. D genes are given only for firm matches. Clone size is stated in some rows and not others, as once, few, many or a class when expanded.

V gene	CDR3 length	clone size	D gene	J gene	CDR3 DNA	CDR3 protein
TRBV6-1	15	.	TRBD1	TRBJ1-2	TGTGCCAGCAGTGAAGGGCCAGGGGGGTACTATGGCTACACCTTC	CASSEGPGGYYGYTF
TRBV25-1	14	few	.	TRBJ2-1	TGTGCCAGCAACCCAGGGTTATCCTACAATGAGCAGTTCTTC	CASNPGLSYNEQFF
TRBV18	16	few	TRBD1	TRBJ2-5	TGTGCCAGCTCACTACGGGACAGGGGGCCTCAAGAGACCCAGTACTTC	CASSLRDRGPQETQYF
TRBV7-9	15	.	TRBD2	TRBJ2-3	TGTGCCAGCAGCCCGCTAGCGGGAGGGGGAGATACGCAGTATTTT	CASSPLAGGGDTQYF
TRBV29-1	13	.	TRBD1	TRBJ2-5	TGCAGCTCCACGGACAGGGCGGTTGAGACCCAGTACTTC	CSSTDRAVETQYF
TRBV9	16	few	TRBD2	TRBJ2-1	TGTGCCAGCAGCGTAGGTGGGACTAGCGGGAGAGGGGAGCAGTTCTTC	CASSVGGTSGRGEQFF
TRBV18	15	.	TRBD1	TRBJ2-2	TGTGCCAGCTCGGCGGGACAGGGGGCGTCCGGGGAGCTGTTTTTT	CASSAGQGASGELFF
TRBV5-4	13	.	.	TRBJ1-2	TGTGCCAGCAGCGGGACATCTTTGGAGGGCTACACCTTC	CASSGTSLEGYTF
TRBV18	16	.	TRBD1	TRBJ1-1	TGTGCCAGCTCACAGGGACAGGGGGCTTGGAACACTGAAGCTTTCTTT	CASSQGQGAWNTEAFF
TRBV28	16	.	TRBD2	TRBJ2-1	TGTGCCAGCAGTTTAGGACTGCGGGAGGAATACAATGAGCAGTTCTTC	CASSLGLREEYNEQFF
TRBV5-6	17	.	TRBD2	TRBJ2-2	TGTGCCAGCAGCTTGGTGACTAGCGGCCTAAACACCGGGGAGCTGTTTTTT	CASSLVTSGLNTGELFF
TRBV5-4	14	.	.	TRBJ1-2	TGTGCCAGCAGCTTGGGACAGCTTAACTATGGCTACACCTTC	CASSLGQLNYGYTF
TRBV7-9	12	.	.	TRBJ2-7	TGTGCCAGCAGCTCAATGTCCTACGAGCAGTACTTC	CASSSMSYEQYF
TRBV7-7	17	.	.	TRBJ2-5	TGTGCCAGCGCTCCAACCATCGAGGGTGGGGGCATCCAGACCCAGTACTTC	CASAPTIEGGGIQTQYF
TRBV27	13	.	TRBD1	TRBJ1-2	TGTGCCAGCAGTTACGGACAGGGAGATGGCTACACCTTC	CASSYGQGDGYTF
TRBV5-6	15	few	.	TRBJ2-7	TGTGCCAGCAGCTCCAGACGGACAGTCTCCTACGAGCAGTACTTC	CASSSRRTVSYEQYF
TRBV10-3	19	.	TRBD1	TRBJ1-2	TGTGCCATCAGTGACGAAGGAGTGAGACAGGGCGTAAAAGGCTATGGCTACACCTTC	CAISDEGVRQGVKGYGYTF
TRBV19	15	.	TRBD1	TRBJ2-3	TGTGCCAGTAGTATAGCGTGGACAGGGTTAGATACGCAGTATTTT	CASSIAWTGLDTQYF
TRBV7-3	17	.	TRBD2	TRBJ2-1	TGTGCCAGCAGCTTAACCGGCAGGGCTAGCGGGAGTTTGGAGCAGTTCTTC	CASSLTGRASGSLEQFF
TRBV27	17	few	TRBD2	TRBJ2-3	TGTGCCAGCAGTTCAACCCTCGCTAGCGGGGGCCCAGATACGCAGTATTTT	CASSSTLASGGPDTQYF
TRBV5-1	16	.	TRBD1	TRBJ2-5	TGCGCCAGCAGCATCGAAGGCGGAAGGGGGCTGGAGACCCAGTACTTC	CASSIEGGRGLETQYF
TRBV27	13	few	TRBD1	TRBJ1-5	TGTGCCAGCAGTCAGACAGGGCTGCAGCCCCAGCATTTT	CASSQTGLQPQHF
TRBV6-4	20	.	TRBD2	TRBJ2-4	TGTGCCAGCAGTGACACCTATGGGACTAGCGGGAGTTGGGCCAAAAACATTCAGTACTTC	CASSDTYGTSGSWAKNIQYF
TRBV7-6	14	.	TRBD1	TRBJ1-1	TGTGCCAGCAGCTTAGGCAGGGGGGACACTGAAGCTTTCTTT	CASSLGRGDTEAFF
TRBV25-1	11	.	.	TRBJ2-2	TGTGCCAGCAAGGGGGCCGGGGAGCTGTTTTTT	CASKGAGELFF
TRBV4-3	14	once	TRBD1	TRBJ1-5	TGCGCCAGCAGCCAAGAAGCACAGGGGCAGCCCCAGCATTTT	CASSQEAQGQPQHF
TRBV14	17	.	TRBD2	TRBJ2-5	TGTGCCAGCAGCCAAGATCTGGCTAGCGGGAGTCGAGAGACCCAGTACTTC	CASSQDLASGSRETQYF
TRBV27	16	.	.	TRBJ2-2	TGTGCCAGCAGTTTCCGGGACTTCGCGAACACCGGGGAGCTGTTTTTT	CASSFRDFANTGELFF
TRBV18	16	.	TRBD1	TRBJ1-1	TGTGCCAGCTCACCTTCGGAGGGGGCGATGGGCACTGAAGCTTTCTTT	CASSPSEGAMGTEAFF
TRBV6-1	19	.	.	TRBJ1-3	TGTGCCAGCAGTGACCGCTTTGGGCAGGCCCTCTTCTCTGGAAACACCATATATTTT	CASSDRFGQALFSGNTIYF
TRBV29-1	15	.	TRBD2	TRBJ2-1	TGCAGCGTTAAACCCAGCGGGAGCTCCTACAATGAGCAGTTCTTC	CSVKPSGSSYNEQFF
TRBV27	15	few	.	TRBJ2-1	TGTGCCAGCAGTCCGCGGGACTTTTCCTACAATGAGCAGTTCTTC	CASSPRDFSYNEQFF
TRBV21-1	18	few	.	TRBJ2-7	TGTGCCAGCAGTTCCGCAAGGCTAGCGGGAGTTCCTTGCGACGAGCAGTACTTC	CASSSARLAGVPCDEQYF
TRBV5-1	16	.	TRBD2	TRBJ2-3	TGCGCCAGCAGCTTGGTTAGCGGGAGGAGCACAGATACGCAGTATTTT	CASSLVSGRSTDTQYF
TRBV6-1	17	few	TRBD1	TRBJ2-7	TGTGCCAGCAGTGAATTCTCTACAGGGGGCTTCGCATACGAGCAGTACTTC	CASSEFSTGGFAYEQYF
TRBV11-3	13	.	.	TRBJ1-1	TGTGCCAGCAGCTTAGTTCCGGCAGGGGAAGCTTTCTTT	CASSLVPAGEAFF
TRBV9	15	.	TRBD2	TRBJ2-7	TGTGCCAGCAGCGCCCGGGAGGGGGTTGTGGACGAGCAGTACTTC	CASSAREGVVDEQYF
TRBV11-2	13	.	TRBD1	TRBJ1-1	TGTGCCAGCAACGACAGGGGGAACACTGAAGCTTTCTTT	CASNDRGNTEAFF
TRBV28	19	few	TRBD1	TRBJ2-5	TGTGCCAGCAGTTTCGAGACTGAGACAGGGAACCCAGGCCAAGAGACCCAGTACTTC	CASSFETETGNPGQETQYF
TRBV4-3	14	few	.	TRBJ1-1	TGCGCCAGCAGCCAAGATCTCCGCGGAACTGAAGCTTTCTTT	CASSQDLRGTEAFF
TRBV27	12	.	.	TRBJ2-7	TGTGCCAGCGGAACAGGGCCCTACGAGCAGTACTTC	CASGTGPYEQYF
TRBV5-4	18	few	TRBD1	TRBJ1-4	TGTGCCAGCAGCGGGACAGGGGGCACGGCCTCAACTAATGAAAAACTGTTTTTT	CASSGTGGTASTNEKLFF
TRBV10-3	16	few	TRBD2	TRBJ2-1	TGTGCCATCAGTTCTCAACTAGCGGGAGGTGGCAATGAGCAGTTCTTC	CAISSQLAGGGNEQFF
TRBV6-6	15	.	TRBD1	TRBJ1-5	TGTGCCAGCAGTTATGGACAGGGGGACAATCAGCCCCAGCATTTT	CASSYGQGDNQPQHF
TRBV11-2	17	.	.	TRBJ2-3	TGTGCCAGCAGCTTTGGGGCCGGCGTACGAATAGGAGATACGCAGTATTTT	CASSFGAGVRIGDTQYF
TRBV7-3	16	.	TRBD2	TRBJ2-1	TGTGCCAGCAGCTTACTGGGACTAGCAGCCTACAATGAGCAGTTCTTC	CASSLLGLAAYNEQFF
TRBV28	17	.	TRBD2	TRBJ2-1	TGTGCCAGCAGTAAACATACCGGGACTAGCGGGTACAATGAGCAGTTCTTC	CASSKHTGTSGYNEQFF
TRBV7-9	14	.	.	TRBJ1-2	TGTGCCAGCAGCTTAGGGACAACTAACTATGGCTACACCTTC	CASSLGTTNYGYTF
TRBV10-2	18	.	.	TRBJ2-2	TGCGCCAGCAGTGAGTCTGCCCCGTCTAGCGCGGGCACCGGGGAGCTGTTTTTT	CASSESAPSSAGTGELFF
TRBV7-2	13	.	TRBD1	TRBJ1-1	TGTGCCAGCAGCTTCCAGGGGGTCACTGAAGCTTTCTTT	CASSFQGVTEAFF